This TCR beta chain was recovered during a study of control samples from healthy donors and cancer patients. CDR1 and CDR2 from the germline V gene are SEHNR and FQNEAQ (reference sequence). The CDR3 length is 13 residues. V was trimmed by 8 bases and J by 2 bases, leaving 13 bases between them. Profiling relied on immunoSEQ multiplex PCR, and the TCRdb table lists in-frame clones only, not all of them. The sample yields about 110,000 clones, about 80% seen once. V is TRBV7-9 and J is TRBJ2-7; the D is unclear. The sequenced sample consisted of blood. The TCR sequence derives from a man aged 18-30 years in good health. The CDR3 loop reads CASGYLTPYEQYF. Written as DNA, the CDR3 is TGTGCCAGCGGGTACTTAACCCCCTACGAGCAGTACTTC.